Presented here are 13 T cell receptor beta chains from one specimen sequenced in a study of radiotherapy plus CTLA-4 blockade in lung cancer. The table came from immunoSEQ multiplex PCR; TCRdb's copy has only in-frame clones and leaves some out. Of about 83,000 clones in the sample, about four fifths were seen once. Source: peripheral blood, taken from a patient treated with radiotherapy plus ipilimumab. The receptor source for this set is a human donor with non-small cell lung cancer who had a partial response to radiotherapy plus ipilimumab. Some clones in this sample may be carry-over from other donors' samples.

The V and J genes are TRBV11-1 and TRBJ2-1; 8 bases are a match to TRBD1. The CDR3 has 15 residues. V lost 3 bases, J lost 5 bases, and 6 bases stayed unmatched. The germline V gene has CDR1 SGHAT and CDR2 FQDESV (reference sequence). CDR3 loop: CASSFHRGANNEQFF. In DNA form, the CDR3 reads TGTGCCAGCAGCTTCCACAGGGGGGCGAACAATGAGCAGTTCTTC.

The chain joins TRBV2 to TRBJ1-6; TRBD1 might be the D (6 bases). Germline V gene data show CDR1 as SNHLY and CDR2 as FYNNEI. CDR3 size: 13 residues. V gave up 10 bases and J gave up 4 bases, with 11 bases separating them. In DNA form, the CDR3 reads TGTGCCACCACGGGACAATATAATTCACCCCTCCACTTT. Amino acid sequence: CATTGQYNSPLHF.

The V call is TRBV11-2, the J call TRBJ2-7, with 7 bases aligning to TRBD2. The CDR3 is made up of 15 amino acids. Germline V gene sequence: CDR1 SGHAT, CDR2 FQNNGV. V was clipped by 1 base and J by 7 bases; unmatched bases: 10. CDR3 residues: CASSLGPSGAREQYF. In nucleotides, the CDR3 is TGTGCCAGCAGCTTAGGGCCCAGCGGGGCGAGGGAGCAGTACTTC.

The chain carries TRBV18 and TRBJ1-2; D not certain. This CDR3 contains 13 residues. The V end was cut by 3 bases, the J end by 6 bases, with 11 bases between. Germline CDR1 and CDR2: KGHSH and LQKENI. The CDR3 nucleotides read TGTGCCAGCTCACCTCGGGAGGAGAATGGCTACACCTTC. This codes for CASSPREENGYTF.

The rearrangement joins TRBV2 to TRBJ2-5; TRBD2 aligns across 9 bases. Losses at the gene ends were 7 bases for V and 0 bases for J; bases not matched to a gene: 3. Germline V gives CDR1 SNHLY, CDR2 FYNNEI. The CDR3 covers 14 residues. This CDR3 reads CASIGLANQETQYF. As DNA, the CDR3 is TGTGCCAGCATCGGACTAGCGAACCAAGAGACCCAGTACTTC.

This sequence joins TRBV5-1 and TRBJ2-2; perhaps TRBD2 as D (5 bases). The V and J ends lost 7 bases and 1 base respectively, with 17 bases between them. The CDR3 extends over 16 amino acids. The germline gives CDR1 SGHRS, CDR2 YFSETQ. The CDR3 DNA follows: TGCGCCAGCCTTCCCTGGGCGGGCGGGAACACCGGGGAGCTGTTTTTT. Translating it yields CASLPWAGGNTGELFF.

This chain links TRBV5-1 with TRBJ1-3; TRBD1 aligns across 7 bases. This CDR3 has 15 amino acids. CDR1 is SGHRS, CDR2 YFSETQ, per germline. With V trimmed by 6 bases and J by 2 bases, 8 bases remained unmatched. The CDR3 sequence: CASTPQGGTGNTIYF. DNA of the CDR3: TGCGCCAGCACACCCCAGGGGGGAACTGGAAACACCATATATTTT.

The chain uses TRBV5-1 and TRBJ2-5, with a possible D match to TRBD2 (5 bases). The CDR3 has 14 amino acids. Per the germline V gene, CDR1 is SGHRS and CDR2 is YFSETQ. With 6 bases removed from V and 1 base from J, the gap between germline ends came to 13 bases. DNA for the CDR3: TGCGCCAGCAAATCAGCCGGGATCCAAGAGACCCAGTACTTC. This sequence encodes CASKSAGIQETQYF.

Written as DNA, the CDR3 is TGCAGCGTCCTGGTAGGGACTAGCGGGGGGAAGAATACGCAGTATTTT. Translating it yields CSVLVGTSGGKNTQYF. The chain couples TRBV29-1 to TRBJ2-3; 15 positions agree with TRBD2. Germline CDR1 reads SQVTM; CDR2 reads ANQGSEA. The length of the CDR3 is 16 residues. V shed 6 bases and J 7 bases; nucleotides not matched to a gene: 11.

The chain has TRBV18 and TRBJ1-1, with TRBD1 as a possible D gene (5 bases). V was cut by 5 bases and J by 3 bases, with 16 bases left in between. The CDR3 has 15 amino acids. CDR1 KGHSH and CDR2 LQKENI come from the germline V gene. The CDR3 DNA reads as TGTGCCAGCTCATCATTATCTCGGGGGGACACTGAAGCTTTCTTT. This sequence encodes CASSSLSRGDTEAFF.

This clone occurred a few times. The rearrangement uses TRBV7-6 and TRBJ2-5; D remains ambiguous. The germline V gene has CDR1 SGHVS and CDR2 FNYEAQ. The V and J ends lost 5 bases and 2 bases respectively, with 6 bases between them. This CDR3 region has 12 residues. The CDR3 here is CASSLLQETQYF. In nucleotides, the CDR3 is TGTGCCAGCAGCCTCCTACAAGAGACCCAGTACTTC. Drawing the rest from reference TRBV7-6 and TRBJ2-5, the complete variable domain is GAGVSQSPRYKVTKRGQDVALRCDPISGHVSLYWYRQALGQGPEFLTYFNYEAQQDKSGLPNDRFSAERPEGSISTLTIQRTEQRDSAMYRCASSLLQETQYFGPGTRLLVL.

The V call is TRBV11-2, the J call TRBJ2-7; a possible D gene is TRBD2 (6 bases). From germline, CDR1 is SGHAT and CDR2 FQNNGV. The CDR3 loop spans 14 amino acids. The V end was cut by 8 bases, the J end by 7 bases, with 21 bases between. This chain's CDR3 is CASGLAASVGEQYF. The DNA of the CDR3 is TGTGCCAGCGGTTTAGCGGCTAGCGTGGGGGAGCAGTACTTC.

The chain employs TRBV5-1 and TRBJ2-5; TRBD2 agrees at 7 bases. Germline V gene sequence: CDR1 SGHRS, CDR2 YFSETQ. This CDR3 has 14 amino acids. Germline trimming cut 5 bases from V and 4 bases from J; bases unmatched to any gene: 8. The CDR3 nucleotides read TGCGCCAGCAGAGAGACTAGCTTCGGAGAGACCCAGTACTTC. Amino acid sequence: CASRETSFGETQYF.